This T cell receptor (beta chain) emerged from a study of vaccination and CD4 T cells after COVID-19 (dated by TCRdb to 2022 to 2024). Looking at the study overall: SARS-CoV-2 positivity had been established in the convalescent patients by nasal swab PCR, and mild disease was recorded in some 10 of these patients and severe disease in one. Six males and four females were included in the convalescent cohort, with two Hispanic individuals, seven Caucasians, two Asians and one multiracial person represented. Two doses of either the Pfizer-BioNTech BNT162b2 vaccine (n=8) or the Moderna mRNA-1273 vaccine (n=2) were administered to participants. Post-COVID blood samples were collected from convalescent patients a median of around 100 days after diagnosis, with a range of roughly 35 to 180 days. The time from the second vaccine dose to post-vaccine blood sampling had a median of roughly 77 days and ranged from about 12 to 241 days. The cultures were stimulated with overlapping spike peptide pools from SARS-CoV-2 and from the common cold coronaviruses HCoV-NL63, HCoV-OC43 and HCoV-229E. In control cultures, a CEFX viral epitope pool was used as positive control, an HIV-1 Nef peptide pool was used as negative control, or no peptide was added. In 10 COVID-19 convalescent patients and a handful of infection-naive healthy vaccine recipients, researchers compared the spike-specific CD4+ TCR repertoire from before mRNA vaccination with the repertoire from after. On the study overall, not on this receptor specifically: The study included relatively few convalescent patients and did not analyze early timepoints after natural infection. Nearly all vaccine-specific clones in convalescent patients (304 of 307) were mono-reactive for SARS-CoV-2 spike rather than cross-reactive with common cold coronaviruses. Although the median number of SARS-CoV-2-reactive clonotypes went up from roughly 20 after infection to 38 after vaccination, the increase was not significant. Among convalescent patients, a median approximately 88% of the SARS-CoV-2-reactive clones seen after vaccination appeared only after vaccination, which suggests priming specific to the vaccine.

In regard to this clonotype: It has no known antigen specificity. No per-base quality is available; no much larger clone lies one base away.

Including the terminal cysteine and phenylalanine, the CDR3 comprises 13 residues. The CDR3 DNA has 39 bases and is translated from base 1. Looking up the germline V gene yields CDR1 SNHLY and CDR2 FYNNEI. Trimming removed 6 bases from V and 3 bases from J; the gene matches leave 5 bases unexplained. This specimen's treatment or condition label, per the study, means: roughly 10-day PBMC culture with coronavirus spike peptide pools or control peptides (ViraFEST assay). The ViraFEST assay was used in the study, in which antigen-specific T cells were expanded with peptide pools and expanded clonotypes were subsequently identified by TCR sequencing. The convalescent patients' positive SARS-CoV-2 PCR tests were from March to December 2020, which was before the Alpha, Beta and Delta variants emerged in the United States. Some 2 million PBMCs per well were cultured in IMDM with roughly 5% human AB serum and 9 to 10 IU/ml IL-2, plus 10 ug/ml peptide pools. Half of the culture medium was replaced with fresh IL-2-containing medium on days 3 and 7. After 9 to 11 days of culture, CD4+ T cells were isolated by negative selection with the EasySep CD4+ T cell isolation kit. Ficoll-Paque Plus gradient centrifugation was used to isolate PBMCs from whole blood, and the isolated PBMCs were then either used fresh or cryopreserved at -140C. Triplicate wells were generally used for each culture condition.

To prepare the library, PCR was applied. DNA from cultured CD4+ T cells was subjected to TCR sequencing with the Oncomine TCR Beta short-read assay at the Johns Hopkins FTIC core. Genomic DNA was extracted from the cultured CD4+ T cells with the QIAamp micro DNA kit. The Oncomine TCR Beta libraries from cultured CD4+ T cells were pooled using unique dual indexes and then sequenced on an Illumina iSeq 100. The source study handled its data this way. Non-productive sequences were filtered out, and CDR3s that did not start with C, did not end with F or W, or were shorter than 7 amino acids were discarded. The MANAFEST web application identified antigen-specific clonotypes by comparing peptide-stimulated wells against reference wells and other culture wells. For a clone to be called positive, the clone needed an FDR below 0.05, an odds ratio above 5, and a productive frequency above 0.1% in at least two of three replicate wells. A clonotype was classed as cross-reactive if the clonotype showed significant expansion both in SARS-CoV-2 spike wells and in at least one common cold coronavirus spike condition. Levenshtein distances (stringdist) and unrooted phylogenetic trees (ape) in R version 3.6.1 were used to assess CDR3 homology. TCRdb reworked the public reads: Q25 trimming with fastp, MiXCR clone assembly, productive beta chains retained. Rows merge per CDR3 protein into single entries with the most common DNA and genes. For this entry, the V and J calls and clone size follow TCRdb and not the study's own pipeline. The sample table shows about 14,000 distinct CDR3 sequences, and around 40% are seen once. Of the sample, about 9.4% falls within the top ten clones.

The rearranged chain carries TRBV2 and TRBJ2-7; 7 junctional bases match TRBD1. The source material was CD4+ T cells from blood, cultured in vitro. The source is a human donor who had recovered from COVID-19. Here is the DNA: TGTGCCAGCAGACAGGGGTTAATCTACGAGCAGTACTTC. It translates as CASRQGLIYEQYF.